The 16 T cell receptor beta chains in this list originate from one sample, sequenced in a study of cytomegalovirus exposure and HLA in healthy donors. TCRdb's table, derived via immunoSEQ multiplex PCR, lists solely in-frame clones and lacks some. The repertoire has about 65,000 clones, 92% of them found once; the top ten carry over 1%. The sequencing input was PBMCs. The origin of the receptors is a woman aged 18-29 years in good health and CMV-seronegative.

The V and J genes are TRBV6-4 and TRBJ2-1, with TRBD2 matching over 8 bases. The CDR3 runs 15 residues. The germline V gene has CDR1 MRHNA and CDR2 SNTAGT. The V segment lost 0 bases and the J segment 8 bases; nucleotides outside the gene matches: 6. CDR3 amino acids: CASSDSISGGDEQFF. The CDR3 nucleotides are TGTGCCAGCAGTGACTCGATCAGCGGGGGCGATGAGCAGTTCTTC.

The chain joins TRBV12-5 to TRBJ1-5; tentatively, D is TRBD1 (6 bases). CDR1 and CDR2 (germline): LGHNT, FRNRAP. V was cut by 5 bases and J by 0 bases, with 20 bases left in between. CDR3 size: 18 residues. The CDR3 DNA reads TGTGCTAGTGGTCCCGGGACAAACCTCGACTATAGCAATCAGCCCCAGCATTTT. As protein: CASGPGTNLDYSNQPQHF. Complete variable domain (other parts from reference TRBV12-5 and TRBJ1-5): DARVTQTPRHKVTEMGQEVTMRCQPILGHNTVFWYRQTMMQGLELLAYFRNRAPLDDSGMPKDRFSAEMPDATLATLKIQPSEPRDSAVYFCASGPGTNLDYSNQPQHFGDGTRLSIL.

The chain recombines TRBV19 with TRBJ1-2, with a weak D call TRBD1 (6 bases). Germline CDR1 reads LNHDA; CDR2 reads SQIVND (reference sequence). This CDR3 has 15 amino acids. Trimming removed 5 bases from V and 8 bases from J, with 21 bases in between. The CDR3 spells CASSLQGGGESGYTF. The CDR3 coding sequence is TGTGCCAGTAGTCTCCAAGGGGGTGGGGAATCCGGCTACACCTTC.

The V and J genes are TRBV19 and TRBJ1-5; TRBD1 aligns across 7 bases. The CDR3 has 19 amino acids. Germline loops: CDR1 LNHDA, CDR2 SQIVND (reference sequence). J gave up 7 bases and V 3 bases, and 21 bases lay outside the gene matches. DNA of the CDR3: TGTGCCAGTAGTATGTTTCGGGGTGACAGGGCCTCCGGCGGCCAGCCCCAGCATTTT. Translating it yields CASSMFRGDRASGGQPQHF.

This sequence joins TRBV29-1 and TRBJ2-2; D perhaps matches TRBD1 (6 bases). This CDR3 comprises 14 residues. Germline V gives CDR1 SQVTM, CDR2 ANQGSEA. Trimming removed 6 bases from V and 4 bases from J, with 15 bases in between. CDR3 in amino acids: CSVLGQSITGELFF. The DNA of the CDR3 is TGCAGCGTCCTTGGACAGAGTATCACCGGGGAGCTGTTTTTT.

The chain uses TRBV6-1 and TRBJ2-1, with 8 bases that match TRBD1. The CDR3 totals 17 residues. After removal of 2 bases from V and 9 bases from J, the junction contained 15 bases not matched to a gene. The germline CDR1 and CDR2 sequences are MNHNS and SASEGT. CDR3 in DNA: TGTGCCAGCAGTGAATGGGGGTTTGGGCAGGGGGCCTTTGAGCAGTTCTTC. Translation gives CASSEWGFGQGAFEQFF.

J is TRBJ2-3 and V is TRBV4-1, with 11 bases lining up with TRBD2. Germline CDR1 and CDR2: MGHRA and YSYEKL. The CDR3 runs 18 residues. Germline trimming cut 3 bases from V and 5 bases from J; bases unmatched to any gene: 13. The CDR3 bases are TGCGCCAGCAGCCACGTTAGCGGGGGGGCAATTAGCGGAGATACGCAGTATTTT. Encoded protein: CASSHVSGGAISGDTQYF.

The chain carries TRBV6-1 and TRBJ2-3, with 14 positions matching TRBD2. Germline V CDR1 and CDR2: MNHNS, SASEGT. The CDR3 is 16 amino acids. Trimming took 0 bases from V and 6 from J; bases not matched to a gene: 2. The CDR3 region has the DNA TGTGCCAGCAGTGAAGCAAGACTAGCGGGAGGGGATACGCAGTATTTT. Amino acids: CASSEARLAGGDTQYF.

The chain carries TRBV6-1 and TRBJ2-3, with 8 bases matching TRBD1. Germline V gives CDR1 MNHNS, CDR2 SASEGT. V was pared by 4 bases and J by 1 base, with 10 bases of the junction left unmatched. There are 17 residues in the CDR3. The CDR3 region has the DNA TGTGCCAGCAGTGGATCCTTAGGGACAGGAGGCACAGATACGCAGTATTTT. This sequence encodes CASSGSLGTGGTDTQYF.

The CDR3 sequence is CAWSRQGNEQFF. CDR3 nucleotides: TGTGCCTGGAGTAGACAGGGTAATGAGCAGTTCTTC. The genes are TRBV30 and TRBJ2-1; 7 bases are shared with TRBD1. There are 12 residues in the CDR3. Germline V gene sequence: CDR1 GTSNPN, CDR2 SVGIG (reference sequence). V was clipped by 2 bases and J by 7 bases; unmatched bases: 2.

The V call is TRBV29-1, the J call TRBJ2-2; 9 nucleotides line up with TRBD1. The V gene end was trimmed by 7 bases and the J gene end by 3 bases; junction bases not matched to a gene: 6. The CDR3 totals 14 residues. Germline values: CDR1 SQVTM, CDR2 ANQGSEA. Written as DNA, the CDR3 is TGCAGCGCCAAGGGACAGGGTGACACCGGGGAGCTGTTTTTT. Its translation: CSAKGQGDTGELFF.

V is TRBV2 and J is TRBJ2-5, with 8 bases that match TRBD1. J lost 1 base, V lost 10 bases, and 2 bases had no gene match. The CDR3 runs 12 residues. Germline V gives CDR1 SNHLY, CDR2 FYNNEI. The chain's CDR3 is CATGTGQETQYF. In nucleotides, the CDR3 is TGTGCCACCGGGACAGGCCAAGAGACCCAGTACTTC.

The gene calls are TRBV6-1 and TRBJ1-2; TRBD1 might be the D (5 bases). Germline V gives CDR1 MNHNS, CDR2 SASEGT. The V end was cut by 3 bases, the J end by 7 bases, with 12 bases between. The CDR3 contains 13 residues. CDR3 DNA sequence: TGTGCCAGCAGTGACGTGGCAGGGTTTGGCTACACCTTC. Its protein is CASSDVAGFGYTF.

The chain is built from TRBV5-4 and TRBJ2-3; 8 nucleotides match TRBD2. Trimming removed 0 bases from V and 2 bases from J; junction bases left unmatched: 8. The V gene's germline CDR1 is SGHNT and CDR2 YYREEE (reference sequence). This CDR3 spans 17 amino acids. CDR3 residues: CASSLAGGEGLTDTQYF. The CDR3 DNA follows: TGTGCCAGCAGCTTGGCGGGAGGGGAGGGACTCACAGATACGCAGTATTTT.

The gene calls are TRBV7-9 and TRBJ1-6; D possibly corresponds to TRBD1 (6 bases). The V end was cut by 4 bases, the J end by 0 bases, with 16 bases between. The CDR3 totals 18 residues. The germline CDR1 and CDR2 sequences are SEHNR and FQNEAQ (reference sequence). DNA of the CDR3: TGTGCCAGCAGCTCGTGGACAGAGGATTACTCCTATAATTCACCCCTCCACTTT. This sequence encodes CASSSWTEDYSYNSPLHF. The full variable domain, with the rest looked up from reference TRBV7-9 and TRBJ1-6, is DTGVSQNPRHKITKRGQNVTFRCDPISEHNRLYWYRQTLGQGPEFLTYFQNEAQLEKSRLLSDRFSAERPKGSFSTLEIQRTEQGDSAMYLCASSSWTEDYSYNSPLHFGNGTRLTVT.

The chain couples TRBV11-2 to TRBJ2-7; the D gene is possibly TRBD1 (7 bases). The CDR3 spans 15 residues. CDR1 and CDR2 (germline): SGHAT, FQNNGV. V lost 6 bases to trimming and J lost 3 bases, with 18 bases between them. CDR3 protein: CASRTHRGTDYEQYF. As DNA, the CDR3 is TGTGCCAGCAGAACCCATCGGGGGACAGACTACGAGCAGTACTTC.